What follows is one T cell receptor beta chain and its context. The target antigen is unknown. This entry belongs to a study of radiotherapy plus CTLA-4 blockade in lung cancer. Only in-frame clones appear in the TCRdb table, and some are missing; sequencing was by immunoSEQ multiplex PCR. The sample contains more than 40,000 clones, around four fifths of which appear only once. Germline lookup yields CDR1 LGHNA and CDR2 YSLEER. CDR3 length: 17 residues. V lost 5 bases and J lost 2, with 20 bases in between. Study-wide points: In blood, early T cell clone dynamics reportedly predicted response best, together with interferon-beta.

The chain is built from TRBV4-3 and TRBJ2-3; D is perhaps TRBD2 (5 bases). The sequences come from peripheral blood, collected from a patient treated with radiotherapy plus ipilimumab. This receptor was identified in a human donor with non-small cell lung cancer who had stable disease on radiotherapy plus ipilimumab. Here the CDR3 DNA reads TGCGCCAGCAGCGGTGGCCTAGCAGATTTAAACACAGATACGCAGTATTTT. It yields the protein CASSGGLADLNTDTQYF.